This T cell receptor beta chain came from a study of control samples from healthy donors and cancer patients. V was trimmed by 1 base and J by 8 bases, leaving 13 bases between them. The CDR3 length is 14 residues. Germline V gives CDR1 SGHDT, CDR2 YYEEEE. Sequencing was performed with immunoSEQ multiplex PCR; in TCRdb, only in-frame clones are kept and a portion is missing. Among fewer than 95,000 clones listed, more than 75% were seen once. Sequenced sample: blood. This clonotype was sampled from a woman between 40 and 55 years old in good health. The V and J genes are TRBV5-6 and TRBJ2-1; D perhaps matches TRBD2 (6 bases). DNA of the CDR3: TGTGCCAGCAGCTTGCGGATGGGAGGCTATGAGCAGTTCTTC. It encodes CASSLRMGGYEQFF. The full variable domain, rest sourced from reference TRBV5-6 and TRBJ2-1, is DAGVTQSPTHLIKTRGQQVTLRCSPKSGHDTVSWYQQALGQGPQFIFQYYEEEERQRGNFPDRFSGHQFPNYSSELNVNALLLGDSALYLCASSLRMGGYEQFFGPGTRLTVL.